Below, 12 T cell receptor beta chains from the same sample are listed, as sequenced in a study of T cells expressing NK-cell markers. TCRdb re-called the 5' RACE reads, yielding one record per CDR3 amino acid sequence without DNA. This table lists about 460,000 distinct CDR3 sequences. Sequencing was done on a sample of blood T cells: a sorted CD56 or NKG2C T cell subset, CD4+ or CD8+ T cells, or bulk PBMC T cells (not recorded which). The source is a woman aged 50 to 65 in good health.

The chain carries TRBV7-6 and TRBJ2-3; TCRdb reports TRBD1, a call that lacks DNA to check it against. Germline V lookup: CDR1 SGHVS, CDR2 FNYEAQ. The CDR3 contains 15 residues. CDR3 sequence reads: CASSSDRRGTDTQYF.

The chain uses TRBV6-2 or TRBV6-3 and TRBJ2-7; TCRdb proposes TRBD2, but this gene call is untestable without DNA. The CDR3 covers 15 residues. CDR1 MNHEY and CDR2 SVGEGT come from the germline V gene. The CDR3 sequence is CASSHTSGTPYEQYF.

The V gene is TRBV2, the J gene TRBJ2-5; TCRdb returns TRBD1, unconfirmable since there is no DNA. The CDR3 totals 13 residues. Germline CDR1 and CDR2: SNHLY and FYNNEI. CDR3 amino acids: CASSGGTYGTQYF. The entire variable domain, with the rest obtained from reference TRBV2 and TRBJ2-5, is as follows: EPEVTQTPSHQVTQMGQEVILRCVPISNHLYFYWYRQILGQKVEFLVSFYNNEISEKSEIFDDQFSVERPDGSNFTLKIRSTKLEDSAMYFCASSGGTYGTQYFGPGTRLLVL.

J is TRBJ1-5 and V is TRBV28; the D gene TCRdb calls, TRBD1, cannot be checked with no DNA. This CDR3 has 16 amino acids. Germline V gives CDR1 MDHEN, CDR2 SYDVKM. The CDR3 loop reads CASRQGLGLLNQPQHF.

The chain employs TRBV5-1 and TRBJ2-1; absent DNA, TCRdb's TRBD1 call cannot be checked. The CDR3 is 12 residues long. Germline CDR1 and CDR2: SGHRS and YFSETQ. The CDR3 sequence is CASGTPVQEQFF.

The gene calls are TRBV27 and TRBJ2-1; the D call from TCRdb, TRBD2, cannot be confirmed without DNA. The CDR3 consists of 15 residues. The V gene's germline CDR1 is MNHEY and CDR2 SMNVEV (reference sequence). CDR3 sequence: CASRSSLAGGGEQFF.

The chain carries TRBV24-1 and TRBJ1-4. Germline lookup yields CDR1 KGHDR and CDR2 SFDVKD. The CDR3 consists of 12 residues. CDR3 protein: CATSDLTEKLFF.

This chain connects TRBV12-3 or TRBV12-4 to TRBJ2-3; TCRdb selects TRBD2, and the lack of DNA leaves this call unchecked. The CDR3 is 17 residues long. This chain's CDR3 is CASSLLGVTSSTDTQYF.

The chain joins TRBV3-1 to TRBJ2-5; TCRdb designates TRBD1, a call that cannot be tested without DNA. The CDR3 covers 15 residues. CDR1 LGHDT and CDR2 YNNKEL come from the germline V gene (reference sequence). The CDR3 loop is CASSPPRGSQETQYF.

This sequence joins TRBV12-5 and TRBJ1-1; TCRdb designates TRBD1, a call that cannot be tested without DNA. Germline assignment: CDR1 LGHNT and CDR2 FRNRAP. The CDR3 consists of 13 residues. This CDR3 is CASGLDTDIPAFF.

The chain joins TRBV19 to TRBJ1-6; TCRdb lists TRBD1, though no DNA is available to test this call. CDR1 is LNHDA and CDR2 is SQIVND in the germline V gene (reference sequence). The CDR3 totals 15 residues. The CDR3 sequence is CATGPRARDNSPLHF.

The chain joins TRBV5-1 to TRBJ2-1; checking the TCRdb D call of TRBD2 is not possible without DNA. This CDR3 region has 15 residues. From germline, CDR1 is SGHRS and CDR2 YFSETQ. The CDR3 protein is CASSFFSRGLQAQFF. Filled out from reference TRBV5-1 and TRBJ2-1, the complete variable domain reads KAGVTQTPRYLIKTRGQQVTLSCSPISGHRSVSWYQQTPGQGLQFLFEYFSETQRNKGNFPGRFSGRQFSNSRSEMNVSTLELGDSALYLCASSFFSRGLQAQFFGPGTRLTVL.